This T cell receptor (beta chain) derives from a study of a mutant IDH1 vaccine in newly diagnosed glioma. Study summary: Sex distribution of treated patients was roughly 60% male and about 40% female; mean age was 40.4 years. Every participant had undergone radiotherapy, temozolomide, or both before, and most underwent both. Week 35 brought visit V12, which was followed by visit V13 at week 47. Study outcomes and limitations: Vaccine-induced immune responses were detected in roughly 93% of patients.

Time point given: week 35, safety follow-up. Doses of 300 ug of mutant IDH1 20-mer peptide were given with topical imiquimod. Method: immunoSEQ multiplex PCR; TCRdb's copy keeps in-frame clones and lacks some. Of approximately 60,000 clones in the sample, roughly 71% were seen once. Trimming left V 5 bases short and J 4 bases short, with 9 bases between. This CDR3 has 13 residues. CDR1 is LNHDA, CDR2 SQIVND, per germline (reference sequence). Turning to this clone: Its antigen remains unidentified.

This specimen was PBMCs, taken from a glioma patient whose treatment included an IDH1 peptide vaccine. The genes are TRBV19 and TRBJ2-1; TRBD2 is a possible D gene (5 bases). The receptor was derived from a man in his forties or fifties with glioma. The CDR3 spells CASSLTGYNEQFF. The CDR3 nucleotides are TGTGCCAGTAGTCTTACGGGGTACAATGAGCAGTTCTTC. The variable domain in full, with the rest retrieved from reference TRBV19 and TRBJ2-1, is DGGITQSPKYLFRKEGQNVTLSCEQNLNHDAMYWYRQDPGQGLRLIYYSQIVNDFQKGDIAEGYSVSREKKESFPLTVTSAQKNPTAFYLCASSLTGYNEQFFGPGTRLTVL.